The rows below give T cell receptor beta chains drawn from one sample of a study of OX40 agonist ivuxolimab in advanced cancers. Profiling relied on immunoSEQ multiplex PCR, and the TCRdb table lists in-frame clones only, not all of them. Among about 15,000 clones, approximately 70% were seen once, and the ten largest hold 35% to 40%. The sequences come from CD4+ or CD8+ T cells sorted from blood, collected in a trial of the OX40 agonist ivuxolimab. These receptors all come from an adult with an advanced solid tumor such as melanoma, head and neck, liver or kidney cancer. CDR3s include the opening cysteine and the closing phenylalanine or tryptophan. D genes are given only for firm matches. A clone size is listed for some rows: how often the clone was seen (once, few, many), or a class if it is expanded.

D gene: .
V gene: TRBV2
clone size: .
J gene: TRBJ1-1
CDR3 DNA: TGTGCCAGCAGTGAAAACCACGACGGCCAGTATGAAGCTTTCTTT
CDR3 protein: CASSENHDGQYEAFF

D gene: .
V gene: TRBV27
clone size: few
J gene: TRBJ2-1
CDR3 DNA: TGTGCCAGCAGTTTAAACGGGGTCAATGAGCAGTTCTTC
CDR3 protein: CASSLNGVNEQFF

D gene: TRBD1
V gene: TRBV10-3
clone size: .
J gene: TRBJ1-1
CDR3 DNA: TGTGCCATCAGTGAGTCAGGAGACAGGGACGGAGCTTTCTTT
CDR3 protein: CAISESGDRDGAFF

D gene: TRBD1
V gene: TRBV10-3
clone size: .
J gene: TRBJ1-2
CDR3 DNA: TGTGCCATCAGTCAACCGCCGGGACAGGCGGACAACTATGGCTACACCTTC
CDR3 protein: CAISQPPGQADNYGYTF

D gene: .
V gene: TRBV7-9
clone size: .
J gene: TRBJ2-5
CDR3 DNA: TGTGCCAGCGCTTTCGGCTTGTCTGCGGGGCCCCAAGAGACCCAGTACTTC
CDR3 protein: CASAFGLSAGPQETQYF

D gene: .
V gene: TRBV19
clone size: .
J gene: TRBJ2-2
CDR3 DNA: TGTGCCAGTAGTGATGGCCAGTACGCGAACACCGGGGAGCTGTTTTTT
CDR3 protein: CASSDGQYANTGELFF

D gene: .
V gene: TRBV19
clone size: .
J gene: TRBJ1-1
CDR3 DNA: TGTGCCAGTAGTATATCAGTGCGGACTGAAGCTTTCTTT
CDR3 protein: CASSISVRTEAFF

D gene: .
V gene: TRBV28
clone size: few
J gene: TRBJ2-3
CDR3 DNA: TGTGCCAGCAGACATAGACCGGGATACAGTTCGACAGATACGCAGTATTTT
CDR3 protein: CASRHRPGYSSTDTQYF

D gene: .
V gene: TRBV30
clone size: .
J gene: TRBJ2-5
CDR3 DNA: TGTGCCTGGAGTGTACGATATAGGGTTCAAGAGACCCAGTACTTC
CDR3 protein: CAWSVRYRVQETQYF

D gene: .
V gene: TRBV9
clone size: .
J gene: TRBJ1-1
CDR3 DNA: TGTGCCAGCAGCGTAGGACCGGGGCCGGGCACTGAAGCTTTCTTT
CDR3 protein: CASSVGPGPGTEAFF

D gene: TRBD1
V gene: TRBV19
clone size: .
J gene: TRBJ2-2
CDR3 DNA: TGTGCCAGTACCTTGACAGGGGCGGACACCGGGGAGCTGTTTTTT
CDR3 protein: CASTLTGADTGELFF

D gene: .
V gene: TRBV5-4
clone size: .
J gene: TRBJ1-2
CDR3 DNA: TGTGCCAGCAGCCCTGCGGGGCAGGGTTTACCGGGTATGGGCTACACCTTC
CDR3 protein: CASSPAGQGLPGMGYTF

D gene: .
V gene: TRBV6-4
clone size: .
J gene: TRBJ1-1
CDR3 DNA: TGTGCCAGCAGGCTAGGGACTGAAGCTTTCTTT
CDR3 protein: CASRLGTEAFF

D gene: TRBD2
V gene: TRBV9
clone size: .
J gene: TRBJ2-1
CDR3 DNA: TGTGCCAGCAGCCCTGGACTAGCGGGAGGGCCGGACAATGAGCAGTTCTTC
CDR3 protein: CASSPGLAGGPDNEQFF

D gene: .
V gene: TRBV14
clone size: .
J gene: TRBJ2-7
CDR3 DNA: TGTGCCAGCAGCCAAGTAACAGGGTCGGCTTACGAGCAGTACTTC
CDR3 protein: CASSQVTGSAYEQYF

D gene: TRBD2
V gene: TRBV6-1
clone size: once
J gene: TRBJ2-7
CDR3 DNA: TGTGCCTCCGGACTAGCGAGCTACGAGCAGTACTTC
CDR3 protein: CASGLASYEQYF

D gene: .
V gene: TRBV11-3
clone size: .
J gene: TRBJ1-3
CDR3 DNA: TGTGCCAGCAGCTTTCGGACCTCTGGAAACACCATATATTTT
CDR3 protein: CASSFRTSGNTIYF

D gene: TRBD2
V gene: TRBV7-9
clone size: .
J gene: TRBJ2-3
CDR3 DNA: TGTGCCAGCACCAAGGGAACTAGCGCGAGCACAGATACGCAGTATTTT
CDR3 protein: CASTKGTSASTDTQYF

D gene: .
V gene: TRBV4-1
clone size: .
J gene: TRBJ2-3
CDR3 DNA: TGCGCCAGCAGCCTGGGGCCAGATACGCAGTATTTT
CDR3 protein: CASSLGPDTQYF

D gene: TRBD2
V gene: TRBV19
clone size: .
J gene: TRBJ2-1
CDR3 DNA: TGTGCCAGTAGTATTGGGACTACCGAGCAGTTCTTC
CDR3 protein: CASSIGTTEQFF

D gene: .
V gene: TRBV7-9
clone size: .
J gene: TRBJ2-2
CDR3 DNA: TGTGCCAGCAGTTCGGACCGAAACACCGGGGAGCTGTTTTTT
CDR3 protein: CASSSDRNTGELFF

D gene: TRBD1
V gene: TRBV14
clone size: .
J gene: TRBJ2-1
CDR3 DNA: TGTGCCAGCAGTCTGGGACAGGGGGCGAATGAGCAGTTCTTC
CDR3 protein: CASSLGQGANEQFF

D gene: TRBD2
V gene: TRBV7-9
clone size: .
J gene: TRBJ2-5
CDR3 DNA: TGTGCCAGCAGCCCCCTTGGGACTAGTATTGATGAGACCCAGTACTTC
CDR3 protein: CASSPLGTSIDETQYF

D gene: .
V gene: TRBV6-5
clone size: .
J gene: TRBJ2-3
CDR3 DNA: TGTGCCAGCAGTTACTCTGACGGGGATACGCAGTATTTT
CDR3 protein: CASSYSDGDTQYF

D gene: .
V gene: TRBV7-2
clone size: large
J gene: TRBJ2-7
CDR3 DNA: TGTGCCAGCAGCCCTCCGGGACACTCCTACGAGCAGTACTTC
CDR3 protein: CASSPPGHSYEQYF

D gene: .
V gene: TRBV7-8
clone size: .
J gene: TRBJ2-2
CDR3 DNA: TGTGCCAGCAGCTTAGCGGGAGGTGGGATCGGGGAGCTGTTTTTT
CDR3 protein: CASSLAGGGIGELFF

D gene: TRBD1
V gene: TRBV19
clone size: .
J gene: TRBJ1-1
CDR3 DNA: TGTGCCAGTAGCCTGGGGACAGAAGAAGCTTTCTTT
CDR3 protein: CASSLGTEEAFF

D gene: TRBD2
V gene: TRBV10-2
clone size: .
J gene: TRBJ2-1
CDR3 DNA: TGCGCCAGCAGTGAGGGGACTAGCGGGAGGGCCCCCTACAATGAGCAGTTCTTC
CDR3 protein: CASSEGTSGRAPYNEQFF

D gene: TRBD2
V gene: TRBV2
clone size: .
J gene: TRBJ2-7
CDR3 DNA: TGTGCCAGCAGGAAAGGACTAGCGGGGCCCTACGAGCAGTACTTC
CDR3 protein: CASRKGLAGPYEQYF

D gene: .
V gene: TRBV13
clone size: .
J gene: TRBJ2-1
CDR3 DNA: TGTGCCAGCAGGGATAGCGCGTACAATGAGCAGTTCTTC
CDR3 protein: CASRDSAYNEQFF

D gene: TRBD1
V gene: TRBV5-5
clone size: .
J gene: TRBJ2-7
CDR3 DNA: TGTGCCAGCAGCGCCGACAGGGGGCGTGACGAGCAGTACTTC
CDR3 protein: CASSADRGRDEQYF

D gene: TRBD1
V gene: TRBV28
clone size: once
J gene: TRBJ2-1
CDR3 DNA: TGTGCCAGCAGTTCGGGACAGGGGGCTGATGAGCAGTTCTTC
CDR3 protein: CASSSGQGADEQFF

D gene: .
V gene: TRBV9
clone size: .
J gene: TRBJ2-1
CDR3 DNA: TGTGCCAGCAGCGTATGGGGGGCGAGCTCCTACAATGAGCAGTTCTTC
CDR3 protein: CASSVWGASSYNEQFF

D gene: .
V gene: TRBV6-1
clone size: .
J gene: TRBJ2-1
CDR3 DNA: TGTGCCAGCAGTGAATTCTCCGGTCGGAGCTCCTACAATGAGCAGTTCTTC
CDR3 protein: CASSEFSGRSSYNEQFF

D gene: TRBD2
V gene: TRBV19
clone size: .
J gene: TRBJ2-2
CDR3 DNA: TGTGCCGGGCGGGAGTCGCACACCGGGGAGCTGTTTTTT
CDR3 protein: CAGRESHTGELFF

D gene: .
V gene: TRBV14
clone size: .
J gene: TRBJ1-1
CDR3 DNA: TGTGCCAGCAGCCAAGATTTTCACACTGAAGCTTTCTTT
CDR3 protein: CASSQDFHTEAFF

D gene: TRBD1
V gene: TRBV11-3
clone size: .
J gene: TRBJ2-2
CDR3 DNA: TGTGCCAGCAGCTTAGATGATGCCGGGACAGCGAACACCGGGGAGCTGTTTTTT
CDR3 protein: CASSLDDAGTANTGELFF

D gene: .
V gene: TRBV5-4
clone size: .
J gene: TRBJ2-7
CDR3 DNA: TGTGCCAGCAGCCTCCGGGACGGAAACTACGAGCAGTACTTC
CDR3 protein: CASSLRDGNYEQYF

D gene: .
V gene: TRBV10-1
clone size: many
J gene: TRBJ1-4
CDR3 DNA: TGCGCCAACTCTGGGGCAGGCACTCTGTTTTTT
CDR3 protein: CANSGAGTLFF

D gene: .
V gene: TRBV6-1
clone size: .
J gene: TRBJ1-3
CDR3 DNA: TGTGCCAGCAGTGAAGCACCGGGTTCCGGAAACACCATATATTTT
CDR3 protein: CASSEAPGSGNTIYF

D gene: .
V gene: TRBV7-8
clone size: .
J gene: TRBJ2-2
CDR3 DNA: TGTGCCAGCAGCGTAGGGGGTACCACCGGGGAGCTGTTTTTT
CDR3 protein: CASSVGGTTGELFF

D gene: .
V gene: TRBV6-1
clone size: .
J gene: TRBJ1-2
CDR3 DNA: TGTGCCAGCAGTGAGGTCGGCAGTATCTATGGCTACACCTTC
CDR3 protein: CASSEVGSIYGYTF

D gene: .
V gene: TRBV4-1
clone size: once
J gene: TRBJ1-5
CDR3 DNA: TGCGCCAGCAGCCAAGACGTGGATCAGCCCCAGCATTTT
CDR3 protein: CASSQDVDQPQHF

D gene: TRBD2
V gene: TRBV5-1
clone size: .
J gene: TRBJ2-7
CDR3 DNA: TGCGCCAGCAGCTGGCGGACTAGCTCCTACGAGCAGTACTTC
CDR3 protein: CASSWRTSSYEQYF

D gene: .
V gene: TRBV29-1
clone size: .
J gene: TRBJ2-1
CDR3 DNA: TGCAGCGCTCCAGGGAGCCCACAAAACAATGAGCAGTTCTTC
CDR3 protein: CSAPGSPQNNEQFF

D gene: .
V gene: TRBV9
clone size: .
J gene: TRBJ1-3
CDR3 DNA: TGTGCCAGCACCCCAAGGCCAGGGGCTGGAAACACCATATATTTT
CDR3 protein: CASTPRPGAGNTIYF

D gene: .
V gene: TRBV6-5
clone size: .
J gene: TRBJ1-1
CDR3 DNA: TGTGCCAGCAGTTACTCCGGTACAGGGCACACTGAAGCTTTCTTT
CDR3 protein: CASSYSGTGHTEAFF

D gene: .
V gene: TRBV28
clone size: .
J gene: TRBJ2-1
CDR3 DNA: TGTGCCAGCAGCCCCGGGTTTAATTACAATGAGCAGTTCTTC
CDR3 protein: CASSPGFNYNEQFF

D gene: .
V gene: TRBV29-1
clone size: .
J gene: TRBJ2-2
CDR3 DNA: TGCAGCGTGTACAGGGAAGTGAACACCGGGGAGCTGTTTTTT
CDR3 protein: CSVYREVNTGELFF

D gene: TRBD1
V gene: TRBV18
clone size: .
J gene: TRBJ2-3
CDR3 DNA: TGTGCCAGCTCCCCGACAGGGAAGATGACAGATACGCAGTATTTT
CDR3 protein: CASSPTGKMTDTQYF

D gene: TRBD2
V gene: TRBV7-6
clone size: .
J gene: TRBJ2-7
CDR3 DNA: TGTGCCAGCAGCTCCGGACTAGCGGGAGGAGGCTCCTACGAGCAGTACTTC
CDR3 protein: CASSSGLAGGGSYEQYF

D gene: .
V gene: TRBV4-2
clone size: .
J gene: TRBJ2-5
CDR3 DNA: TGTGCCAGCAGCCAAGACCTGGGGCTAGAGACCCAGTACTTC
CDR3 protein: CASSQDLGLETQYF

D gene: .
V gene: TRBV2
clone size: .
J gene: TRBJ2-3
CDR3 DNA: TGTGCCAGCAGTTTAGACGGGTGGGGCACAGATACGCAGTATTTT
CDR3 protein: CASSLDGWGTDTQYF

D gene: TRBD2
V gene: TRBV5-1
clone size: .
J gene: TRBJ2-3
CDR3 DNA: TGCGCCAGCAGCATGGGACTAGAAGGCACAGATACGCAGTATTTT
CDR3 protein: CASSMGLEGTDTQYF

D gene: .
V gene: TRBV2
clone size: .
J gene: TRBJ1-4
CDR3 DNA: TGTGCGGGCAGGGGTAATGAAAAACTGTTTTTT
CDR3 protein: CAGRGNEKLFF

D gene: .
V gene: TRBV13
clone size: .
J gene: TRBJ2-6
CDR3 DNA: TGTGCCAGCAGCTTAGGAACGAACTCTGGGGCCAACGTCCTGACTTTC
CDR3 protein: CASSLGTNSGANVLTF

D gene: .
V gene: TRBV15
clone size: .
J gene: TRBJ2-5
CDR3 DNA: TGTGCCACCAGCAGAGATATACTAGCCCAAGAGACCCAGTACTTC
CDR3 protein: CATSRDILAQETQYF